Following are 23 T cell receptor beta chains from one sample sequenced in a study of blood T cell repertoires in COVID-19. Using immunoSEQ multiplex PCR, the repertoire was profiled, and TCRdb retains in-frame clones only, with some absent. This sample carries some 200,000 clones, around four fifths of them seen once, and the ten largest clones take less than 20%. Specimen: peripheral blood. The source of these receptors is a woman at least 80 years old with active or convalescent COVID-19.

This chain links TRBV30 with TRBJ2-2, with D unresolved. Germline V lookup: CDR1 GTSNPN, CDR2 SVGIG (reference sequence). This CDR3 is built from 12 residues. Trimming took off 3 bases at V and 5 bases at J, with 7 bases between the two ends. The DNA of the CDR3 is TGTGCCTGGAGCCAGAAGACCGGGGAGCTGTTTTTT. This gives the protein CAWSQKTGELFF. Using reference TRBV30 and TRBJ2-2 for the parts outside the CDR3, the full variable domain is SQTIHQWPATLVQPVGSPLSLECTVEGTSNPNLYWYRQAAGRGLQLLFYSVGIGQISSEVPQNLSASRPQDRQFILSSKKLLLSDSGFYLCAWSQKTGELFFGEGSRLTVL.

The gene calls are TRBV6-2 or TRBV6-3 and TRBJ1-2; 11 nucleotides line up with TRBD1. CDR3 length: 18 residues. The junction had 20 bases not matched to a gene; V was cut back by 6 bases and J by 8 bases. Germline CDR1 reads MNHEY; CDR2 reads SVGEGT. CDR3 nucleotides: TGTGCCAGCAGCCCTATACAGGGACAGGGGGAGAAGATTTTAGGCTACACCTTC. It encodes CASSPIQGQGEKILGYTF.

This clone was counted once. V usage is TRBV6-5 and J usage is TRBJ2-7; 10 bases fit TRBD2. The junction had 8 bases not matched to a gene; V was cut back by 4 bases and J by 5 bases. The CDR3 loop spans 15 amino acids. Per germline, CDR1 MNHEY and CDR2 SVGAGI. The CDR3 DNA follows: TGTGCCAGCAGTTCCGGCGCTAGCGGGAGTAACGAGCAGTACTTC. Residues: CASSSGASGSNEQYF.

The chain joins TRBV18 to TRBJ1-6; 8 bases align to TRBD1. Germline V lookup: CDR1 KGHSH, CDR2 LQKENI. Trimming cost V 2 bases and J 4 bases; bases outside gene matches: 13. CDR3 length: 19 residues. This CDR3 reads CASSPTRAGGFGYNSPLHF. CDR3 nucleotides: TGTGCCAGCTCACCAACGAGGGCAGGGGGCTTTGGGTATAATTCACCCCTCCACTTT.

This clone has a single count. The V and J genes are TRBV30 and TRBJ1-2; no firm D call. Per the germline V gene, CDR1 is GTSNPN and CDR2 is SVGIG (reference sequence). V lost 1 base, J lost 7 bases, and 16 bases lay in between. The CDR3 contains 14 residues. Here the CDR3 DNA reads TGTGCCTGGAGTGGCCCCGGGGATGGCGGTGGCTACACCTTC. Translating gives CAWSGPGDGGGYTF.

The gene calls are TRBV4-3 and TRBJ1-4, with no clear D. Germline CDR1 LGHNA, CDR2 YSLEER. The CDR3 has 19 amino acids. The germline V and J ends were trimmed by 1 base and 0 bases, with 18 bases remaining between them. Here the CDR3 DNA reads TGCGCCAGCAGCCAAGGATTTTCCCCAGCTCAGGCAACTAATGAAAAACTGTTTTTT. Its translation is CASSQGFSPAQATNEKLFF.

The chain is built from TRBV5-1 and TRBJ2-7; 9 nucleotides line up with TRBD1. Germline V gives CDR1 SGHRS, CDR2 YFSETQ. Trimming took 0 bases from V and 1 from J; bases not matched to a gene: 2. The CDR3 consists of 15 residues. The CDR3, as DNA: TGCGCCAGCAGCTTGGGAGGGACAGGGTCCTACGAGCAGTACTTC. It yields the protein CASSLGGTGSYEQYF.

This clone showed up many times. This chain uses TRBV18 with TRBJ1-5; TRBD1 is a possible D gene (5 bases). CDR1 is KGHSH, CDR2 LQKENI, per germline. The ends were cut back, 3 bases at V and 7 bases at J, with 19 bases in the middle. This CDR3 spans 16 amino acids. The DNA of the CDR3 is TGTGCCAGCTCACCCTCGGTACTCCAAAGGGGACAGCCCCAGCATTTT. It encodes CASSPSVLQRGQPQHF. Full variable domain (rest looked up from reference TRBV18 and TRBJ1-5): NAGVMQNPRHLVRRRGQEARLRCSPMKGHSHVYWYRQLPEEGLKFMVYLQKENIIDESGMPKERFSAEFPKEGPSILRIQQVVRGDSAAYFCASSPSVLQRGQPQHFGDGTRLSIL.

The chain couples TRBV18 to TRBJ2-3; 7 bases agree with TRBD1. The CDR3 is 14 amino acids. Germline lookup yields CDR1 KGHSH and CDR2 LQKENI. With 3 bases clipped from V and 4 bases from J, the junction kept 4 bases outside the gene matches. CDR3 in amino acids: CASSPLGGADTQYF. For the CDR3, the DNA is TGTGCCAGCTCACCCTTAGGGGGCGCAGATACGCAGTATTTT.

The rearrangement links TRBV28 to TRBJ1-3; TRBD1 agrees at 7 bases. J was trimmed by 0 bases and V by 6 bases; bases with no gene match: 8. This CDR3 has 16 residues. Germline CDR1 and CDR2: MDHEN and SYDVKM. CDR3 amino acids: CASSEGGGSSGNTIYF. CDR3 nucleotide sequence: TGTGCCAGCAGCGAAGGAGGGGGCTCCTCTGGAAACACCATATATTTT. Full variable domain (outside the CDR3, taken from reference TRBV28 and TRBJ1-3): DVKVTQSSRYLVKRTGEKVFLECVQDMDHENMFWYRQDPGLGLRLIYFSYDVKMKEKGDIPEGYSVSREKKERFSLILESASTNQTSMYLCASSEGGGSSGNTIYFGEGSWLTVV.

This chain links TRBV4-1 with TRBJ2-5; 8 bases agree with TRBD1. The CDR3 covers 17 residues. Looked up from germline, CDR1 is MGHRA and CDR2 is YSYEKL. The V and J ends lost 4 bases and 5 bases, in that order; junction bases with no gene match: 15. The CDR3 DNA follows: TGCGCCAGCAGCCTAGCGATCGACAGGGGATATGGGGAGACCCAGTACTTC. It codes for CASSLAIDRGYGETQYF.

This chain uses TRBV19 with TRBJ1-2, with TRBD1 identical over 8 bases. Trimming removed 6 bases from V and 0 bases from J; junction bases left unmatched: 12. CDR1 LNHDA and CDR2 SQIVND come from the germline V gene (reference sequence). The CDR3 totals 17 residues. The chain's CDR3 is CASRTGRDRRSNYGYTF. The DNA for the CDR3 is TGTGCCAGTAGGACCGGAAGGGACAGGCGATCTAACTATGGCTACACCTTC.

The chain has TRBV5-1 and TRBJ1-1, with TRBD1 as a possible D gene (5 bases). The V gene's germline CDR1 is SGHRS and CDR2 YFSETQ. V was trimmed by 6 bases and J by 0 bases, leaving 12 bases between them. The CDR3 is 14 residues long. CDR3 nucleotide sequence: TGCGCCAGCATGTCGCAGGACATGAACACTGAAGCTTTCTTT. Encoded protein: CASMSQDMNTEAFF.

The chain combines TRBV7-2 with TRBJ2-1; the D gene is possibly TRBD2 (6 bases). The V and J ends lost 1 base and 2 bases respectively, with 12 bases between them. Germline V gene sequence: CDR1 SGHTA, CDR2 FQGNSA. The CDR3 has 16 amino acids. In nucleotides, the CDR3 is TGTGCCAGCAGCTTAGTGGGAGGAGCTCCCTACAATGAGCAGTTCTTC. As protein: CASSLVGGAPYNEQFF.

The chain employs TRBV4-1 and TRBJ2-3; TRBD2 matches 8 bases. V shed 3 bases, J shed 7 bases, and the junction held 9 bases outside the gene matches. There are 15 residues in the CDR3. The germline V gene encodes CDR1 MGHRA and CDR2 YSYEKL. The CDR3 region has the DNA TGCGCCAGCAGCCACCCCGGGACTAGTCTATATACGCAGTATTTT. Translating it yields CASSHPGTSLYTQYF.

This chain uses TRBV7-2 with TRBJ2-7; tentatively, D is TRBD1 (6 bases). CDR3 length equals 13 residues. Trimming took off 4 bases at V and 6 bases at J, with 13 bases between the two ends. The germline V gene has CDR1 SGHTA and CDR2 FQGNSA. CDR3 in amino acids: CASSSDPTGEQYF. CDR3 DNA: TGTGCCAGCAGCTCCGACCCGACAGGCGAGCAGTACTTC.

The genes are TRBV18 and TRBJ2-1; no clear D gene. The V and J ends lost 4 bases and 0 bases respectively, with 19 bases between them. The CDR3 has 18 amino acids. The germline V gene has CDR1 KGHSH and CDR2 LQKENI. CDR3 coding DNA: TGTGCCAGCTCACGATCAACGAATCAGATCGACTCCTACAATGAGCAGTTCTTC. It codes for CASSRSTNQIDSYNEQFF. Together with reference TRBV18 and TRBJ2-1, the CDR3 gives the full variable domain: NAGVMQNPRHLVRRRGQEARLRCSPMKGHSHVYWYRQLPEEGLKFMVYLQKENIIDESGMPKERFSAEFPKEGPSILRIQQVVRGDSAAYFCASSRSTNQIDSYNEQFFGPGTRLTVL.

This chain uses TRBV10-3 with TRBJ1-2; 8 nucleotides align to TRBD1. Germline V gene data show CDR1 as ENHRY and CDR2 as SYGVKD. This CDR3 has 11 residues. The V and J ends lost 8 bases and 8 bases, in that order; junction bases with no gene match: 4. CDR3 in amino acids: CAIGQGLGYTF. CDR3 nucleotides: TGTGCCATCGGACAGGGACTAGGCTACACCTTC.

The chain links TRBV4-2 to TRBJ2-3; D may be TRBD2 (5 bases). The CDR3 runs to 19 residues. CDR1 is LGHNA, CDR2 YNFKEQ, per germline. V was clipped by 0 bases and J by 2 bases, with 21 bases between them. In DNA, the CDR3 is TGTGCCAGCAGCCAAGATCGGGGTAGTCCGTCCTCATTCACAGATACGCAGTATTTT. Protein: CASSQDRGSPSSFTDTQYF.

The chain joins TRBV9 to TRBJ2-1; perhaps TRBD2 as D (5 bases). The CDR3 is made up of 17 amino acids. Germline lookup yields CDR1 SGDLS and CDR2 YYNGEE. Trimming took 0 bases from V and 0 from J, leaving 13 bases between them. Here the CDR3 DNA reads TGTGCCAGCAGCGTAGTTAGCGTGATGAGCTCCTACAATGAGCAGTTCTTC. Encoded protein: CASSVVSVMSSYNEQFF.

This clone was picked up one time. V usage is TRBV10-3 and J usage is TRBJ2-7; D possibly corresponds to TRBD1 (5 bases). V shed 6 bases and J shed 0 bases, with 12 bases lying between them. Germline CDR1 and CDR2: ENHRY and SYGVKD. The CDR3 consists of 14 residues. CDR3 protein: CAIRGQTSSYEQYF. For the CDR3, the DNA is TGTGCCATCAGGGGGCAGACCAGCTCCTACGAGCAGTACTTC.

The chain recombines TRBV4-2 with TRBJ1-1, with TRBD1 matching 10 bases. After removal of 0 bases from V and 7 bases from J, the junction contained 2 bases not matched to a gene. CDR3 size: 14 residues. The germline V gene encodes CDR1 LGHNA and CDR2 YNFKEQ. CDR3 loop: CASSQDGQGDEAFF. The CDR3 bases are TGTGCCAGCAGCCAAGACGGACAGGGGGATGAAGCTTTCTTT.

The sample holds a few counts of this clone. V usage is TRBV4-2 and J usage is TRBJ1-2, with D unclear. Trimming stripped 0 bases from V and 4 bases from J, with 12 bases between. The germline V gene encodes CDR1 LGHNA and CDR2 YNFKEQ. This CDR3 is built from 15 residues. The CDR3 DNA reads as TGTGCCAGCAGCCAAGATCCCCAGGTTGGCTATGGCTACACCTTC. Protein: CASSQDPQVGYGYTF.